The T cell receptor (beta chain) under discussion was sequenced for a study of T cells in Graves' hyperthyroidism and ophthalmopathy. Study-level points and caveats: Within blood appeared most thyroid clonotypes that had expanded above 0.001.

The length of the CDR3 is 14 residues. Germline V lookup: CDR1 KGHSH, CDR2 LQKENI. Points on this clonotype: What it recognizes is unknown. At one boundary the junction diverges from the germline segment, which might be a read error.

RNA transcripts served as the template for amplifying TCR beta CDR3 regions. The primer set for the first-round RT-PCR of the TCR CDR3 was HTBI. A single record per CDR3 protein comes from TCRdb applying MiXCR to the multiplex PCR reads. The table has over 700,000 distinct CDR3 sequences, around 39% seen once. Uncontrolled infection, other autoimmune disease, pregnancy or lactation disqualified patients from enrolment. Orbital computed tomography, thyroid ultrasound, serum thyroxine and TRAb, and clinical symptoms together informed the diagnoses. An approximately 9.4 ml volume of fresh peripheral blood provided the PBMCs.

This TCR was sampled from a man aged 18 to 30 with Graves' hyperthyroidism. The chain couples TRBV18 to TRBJ1-4; 9 nucleotides agree with TRBD1. The sequencing input was blood. This chain's CDR3 is CANSTGTGIEKLFF. CDR3 sequence (DNA): TGTGCCAACTCAACCGGGACAGGGATTGAAAAACTGTTTTTT.